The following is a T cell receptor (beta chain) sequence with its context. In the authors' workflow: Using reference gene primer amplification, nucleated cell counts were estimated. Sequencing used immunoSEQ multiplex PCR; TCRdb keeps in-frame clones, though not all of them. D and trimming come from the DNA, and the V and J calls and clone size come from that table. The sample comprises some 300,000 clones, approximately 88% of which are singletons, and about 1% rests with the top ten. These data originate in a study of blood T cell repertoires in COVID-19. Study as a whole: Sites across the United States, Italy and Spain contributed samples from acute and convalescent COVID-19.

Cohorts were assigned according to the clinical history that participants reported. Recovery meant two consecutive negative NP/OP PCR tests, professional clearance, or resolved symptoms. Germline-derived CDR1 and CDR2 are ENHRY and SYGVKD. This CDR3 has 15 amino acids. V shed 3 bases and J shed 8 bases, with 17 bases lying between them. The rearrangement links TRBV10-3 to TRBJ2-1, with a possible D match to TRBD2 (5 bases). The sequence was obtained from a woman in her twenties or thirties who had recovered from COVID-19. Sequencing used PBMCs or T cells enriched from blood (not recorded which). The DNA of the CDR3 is TGTGCCATCAGTGACTTCCGAGGGAATAGGGATGAGCAGTTCTTC. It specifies CAISDFRGNRDEQFF.